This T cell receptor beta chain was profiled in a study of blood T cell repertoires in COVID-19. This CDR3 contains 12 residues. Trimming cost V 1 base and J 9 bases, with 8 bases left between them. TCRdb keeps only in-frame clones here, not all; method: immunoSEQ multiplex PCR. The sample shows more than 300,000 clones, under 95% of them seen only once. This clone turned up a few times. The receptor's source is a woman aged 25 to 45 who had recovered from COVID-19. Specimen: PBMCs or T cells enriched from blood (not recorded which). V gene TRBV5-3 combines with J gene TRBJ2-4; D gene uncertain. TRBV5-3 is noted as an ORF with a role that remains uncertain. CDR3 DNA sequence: TGTGCCAGAAGCTTGCCCCGGAGCATTCAGTACTTC. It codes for CARSLPRSIQYF.